One T cell receptor beta chain is described in this entry. Its target is not known. The record originates from a study of CD8 T cells in ankylosing spondylitis. Study observations and caveats: Ankylosing spondylitis blood appeared to carry a characteristic TCR beta motif of roughly 8 highly homologous variants. There was reportedly significant enrichment of clones that were disease-linked in matched ankylosing spondylitis synovial fluid. Peripheral blood held disease-linked clones only at relatively low frequency, and these were CD8+. Several of the motif variants were reported before in synovial fluid and blood from reactive arthritis.

CDR1 is SNHLY and CDR2 is FYNNEI in the germline V gene. V shed 8 bases and J shed 4 bases, with 14 bases lying between them. There are 13 residues in the CDR3. Using quantitative 5'-RACE with molecular barcodes, the authors made TCR beta libraries. TCRdb recomputed calls from the 5' RACE reads with MiXCR, one row per CDR3 protein. Among around 140,000 distinct CDR3 sequences, 15% to 20% were seen once, and the ten largest hold about 33%. The sample taken for sequencing was blood, either unsorted or a sorted T cell fraction (not recorded which). The chain combines TRBV2 with TRBJ1-2, with unresolved D. The receptor comes from a male donor with ankylosing spondylitis. CDR3 residues: CASLAQRSYGYTF. The CDR3 DNA reads TGTGCCAGCCTCGCCCAACGATCCTATGGCTACACCTTC.